The source of this T cell receptor (beta chain) is a study of blood T cell repertoires in COVID-19. The germline V gene encodes CDR1 KGHDR and CDR2 SFDVKD. This CDR3 contains 17 residues. Trimming removed 2 bases at V and 1 base at J, with 16 bases between. Measured with immunoSEQ multiplex PCR; TCRdb has only the in-frame clones, and not every one. This table holds 100,000 to 150,000 clones, approximately 79% found once. The sample comprised peripheral blood. This receptor was identified in a man in his fifties with acute or convalescent COVID-19. This sequence joins TRBV24-1 and TRBJ1-2, with D possibly matching TRBD1 (6 bases). The CDR3 loop reads CATSDSGGDSFNYGYTF. The DNA for the CDR3 is TGTGCCACCAGTGATTCGGGGGGCGACAGCTTTAACTATGGCTACACCTTC.